This TCR beta chain was observed in a study of blood T cell repertoires in COVID-19. At the level of the study: PBMCs, B-cell-depleted T cells, or T cells were the source of the cDNA or gDNA that made up the material.

The CDR3 is 15 residues long. CDR1 is SGHAT, CDR2 FQNNGV, per germline. V was cut by 0 bases and J by 0 bases, with 7 bases left in between. There are a few counts of this clone. Study processing details: Reference gene primer amplification in the assay estimated nucleated cell counts. Generated by immunoSEQ multiplex PCR, the TCRdb table keeps only in-frame clones and is missing some. V and J calls and clone size are given by that table; D and trimming were obtained from the DNA. The data contain 200,000 to 250,000 clones, about 86% of them singletons. This chain links TRBV11-2 with TRBJ2-3; TRBD1 might be the D (5 bases). The sequence derives from a man between 18 and 29 years old with active or convalescent COVID-19. The sequenced material came from peripheral blood. CDR3 DNA: TGTGCCAGCAGCTTAGATGGGGCTAGCACAGATACGCAGTATTTT. Encoded protein: CASSLDGASTDTQYF.